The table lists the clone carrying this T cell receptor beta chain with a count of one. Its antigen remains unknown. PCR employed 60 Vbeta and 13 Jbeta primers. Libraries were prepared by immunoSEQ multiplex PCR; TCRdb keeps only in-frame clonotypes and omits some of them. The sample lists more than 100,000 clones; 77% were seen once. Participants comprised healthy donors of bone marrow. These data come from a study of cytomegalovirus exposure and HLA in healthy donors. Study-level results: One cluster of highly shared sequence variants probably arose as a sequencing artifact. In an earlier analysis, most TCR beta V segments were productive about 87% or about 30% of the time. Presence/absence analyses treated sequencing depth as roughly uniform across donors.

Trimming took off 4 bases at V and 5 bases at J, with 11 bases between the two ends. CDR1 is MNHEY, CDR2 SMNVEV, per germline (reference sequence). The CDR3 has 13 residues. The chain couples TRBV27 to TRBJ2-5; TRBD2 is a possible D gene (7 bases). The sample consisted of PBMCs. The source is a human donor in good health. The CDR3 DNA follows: TGTGCCAGCAGTTGGGGGGGGCGGGAGACCCAGTACTTC. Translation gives CASSWGGRETQYF.